This T cell receptor (beta chain) was identified during a study of T cells in Graves' hyperthyroidism and ophthalmopathy. General observations from the study: Model predictions of ophthalmopathy came a median roughly 6.7 months before onset. From stable hyperthyroidism, ophthalmopathy was separated by a 13 V-J model.

Pregnant or lactating patients were excluded, as were those with uncontrolled infection or other autoimmune disease. Trimming cost V 2 bases and J 7 bases, with 18 bases left between them. Germline V gives CDR1 SGHVS, CDR2 FQNEAQ. This CDR3 is 16 amino acids long. This clonotype was observed at least ten times. Its antigen is as yet unknown. The TCR beta CDR3 regions underwent amplification using RNA transcripts as the source. First-round RT-PCR targeting the TCR CDR3 was performed with the HTBI primer set. From the multiplex PCR reads, TCRdb called clonotypes with MiXCR, one entry per CDR3 protein. The repertoire holds about 410,000 distinct CDR3 sequences, with around 15% as singletons.

The clonotype was recovered from a man aged 18 to 35 with Graves' ophthalmopathy. Sequenced sample: blood. The V and J genes are TRBV7-8 and TRBJ2-1; D might be TRBD2 (5 bases). CDR3 in DNA: TGTGCCAGCAGCTTACCCCTTTGGGAGACGAGAAATGAGCAGTTCTTC. Translated: CASSLPLWETRNEQFF.